This T cell receptor beta chain was found in a study of tumor-infiltrating lymphocytes in primary liver carcinoma. Taking 20-30 mg of unsorted bulk tissue, the authors co-extracted RNA and DNA. Surgical resection treated primary liver carcinoma in the patients. From approximately 550 ng of total RNA, TCR beta-specific cDNA was reverse-transcribed using a constant-region primer. Libraries for TCR beta were built through three nested multiplex PCR rounds, which together made up a slightly modified ARM-PCR procedure. Primers for the first two PCR rounds were TRBV1-TRBV30 forward primers and a C-beta reverse primer (about 11 cycles per round). From the multiplex PCR reads, TCRdb called clonotypes with MiXCR, one entry per CDR3 protein. The data show approximately 92,000 distinct CDR3 sequences, approximately 71% seen once. The CDR3 extends over 14 amino acids. Per the germline V gene, CDR1 is MNHNS and CDR2 is SASEGT.

This clonotype was seen a single time. This likely comes from a read error, as the CDR3 has no conserved phenylalanine or tryptophan at its end. The chain links TRBV6-1 to TRBJ2-1; D perhaps matches TRBD2 (6 bases). The tail of the sequence fits TRBJ2-7 better, so the J call may be wrong. The TCR sequence derives from an older woman with primary liver carcinoma and hepatitis B virus infection. The sequenced sample consisted of liver tumor tissue from sampling region 5. As to subset: tumor region T5, tumor centre. DNA of the CDR3: TGTGCCAGCAGAGGGGACTGGCGGGGCAAAGAGCAGTACCTC. The encoded protein is CASRGDWRGKEQYL.